This TCR beta chain was observed in a study of blood T cells in healthy people across ages. Healthy Russian Caucasian donors spanned ages roughly 6 to 90 years. Study observations and caveats: In long-lived donors, naive CD4+ cell counts and diversity exceeded those of aged donors. The study regarded diversity estimates from one million T cells as underestimates. CMV status of donors was unknown, possibly confounding expanded clonotype changes.

Points on this clonotype: Its antigen is unknown.

Per germline, CDR1 DFQATT and CDR2 SNEGSKA (reference sequence). This CDR3 spans 13 amino acids. The V end lost 0 bases, the J end lost 13 bases, and 16 bases lay between the germline ends. Through a sample-barcoded 5' primer and a J-beta primer mix, a second PCR was run for 7 to 11 cycles. TCRdb re-analysed the 5' RACE reads in MiXCR, keeping a single row per CDR3 protein. This table holds about a million distinct CDR3 sequences, roughly 50% found once. Sequencing used blood. The V and J genes are TRBV20-1 and TRBJ2-1; D is possibly TRBD2 (5 bases). This TCR came from a woman aged 60 to 75 in good health. As DNA, the CDR3 is TGCAGTGCTAGAGAGGTTGCGGCGGAGGTTCAGTTCTTC. It specifies CSAREVAAEVQFF.